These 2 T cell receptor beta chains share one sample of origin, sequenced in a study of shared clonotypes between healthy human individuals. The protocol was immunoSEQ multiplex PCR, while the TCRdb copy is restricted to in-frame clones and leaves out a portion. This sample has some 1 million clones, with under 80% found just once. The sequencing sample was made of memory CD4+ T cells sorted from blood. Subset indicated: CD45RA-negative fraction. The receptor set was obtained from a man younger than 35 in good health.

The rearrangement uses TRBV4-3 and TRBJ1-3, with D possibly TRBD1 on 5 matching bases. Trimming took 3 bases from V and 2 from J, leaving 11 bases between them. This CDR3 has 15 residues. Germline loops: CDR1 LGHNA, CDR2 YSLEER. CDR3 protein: CASSQATEPGNTIYF. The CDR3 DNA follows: TGCGCCAGCAGCCAGGCGACAGAACCTGGAAACACCATATATTTT.

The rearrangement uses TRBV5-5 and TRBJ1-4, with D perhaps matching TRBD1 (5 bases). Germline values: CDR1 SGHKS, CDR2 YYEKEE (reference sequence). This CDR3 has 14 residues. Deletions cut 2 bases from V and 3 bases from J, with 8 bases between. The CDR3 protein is CASSFLGANEKLFF. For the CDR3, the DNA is TGTGCCAGCAGCTTTCTGGGGGCTAATGAAAAACTGTTTTTT.